This entry lists 7 T cell receptor beta chains sequenced from one sample in a study of control samples from healthy donors and cancer patients. Method: immunoSEQ multiplex PCR; TCRdb's copy keeps in-frame clones and lacks some. This table has about 69,000 clones, more than 75% appearing once. Sequenced sample: PBMCs. The receptors come from a woman aged 45-60 years with lung cancer.

The V and J genes are TRBV7-9 and TRBJ2-1, with D hard to call. CDR1 is SEHNR, CDR2 FQNEAQ, per germline (reference sequence). Trimming removed 2 bases at V and 10 bases at J, with 6 bases between. There are 11 residues in the CDR3. The CDR3 bases are TGTGCCAGCAGCTTAACAGAGGAGCAGTTCTTC. Translated, it gives CASSLTEEQFF. The full variable domain, its missing parts supplied by reference TRBV7-9 and TRBJ2-1, is DTGVSQNPRHKITKRGQNVTFRCDPISEHNRLYWYRQTLGQGPEFLTYFQNEAQLEKSRLLSDRFSAERPKGSFSTLEIQRTEQGDSAMYLCASSLTEEQFFGPGTRLTVL.

CDR3 sequence reads: CAWSVSAGKFSNQPQHF. In DNA form, the CDR3 reads TGTGCCTGGAGTGTGTCGGCAGGAAAATTTAGCAATCAGCCCCAGCATTTT. The V call is TRBV30, the J call TRBJ1-5; no definite D call. The V gene lost 0 bases and the J gene lost 0 bases, with 15 bases spanning the gap. The length of the CDR3 is 17 residues. CDR1 is GTSNPN, CDR2 SVGIG, per germline (reference sequence).

This sequence joins TRBV24-1 and TRBJ1-2; 7 bases fit TRBD1. Germline-derived CDR1 and CDR2 are KGHDR and SFDVKD. J lost 8 bases, V lost 5 bases, and 7 bases had no gene match. The CDR3 runs to 13 residues. CDR3: CATSGKGAGGYTF. For the CDR3, the DNA is TGTGCCACCAGTGGTAAGGGGGCAGGAGGCTACACCTTC.

The CDR3, as DNA: TGTGCCAGCAGCGCTACTAGCGGGGGTACCGGGGAGCTGTTTTTT. Its translation: CASSATSGGTGELFF. The V call is TRBV6-4, the J call TRBJ2-2; 11 bases map to TRBD2. J was trimmed by 5 bases and V by 6 bases; bases with no gene match: 5. CDR3 length: 15 amino acids. The germline gives CDR1 MRHNA, CDR2 SNTAGT.

The gene calls are TRBV19 and TRBJ1-5; 7 nucleotides agree with TRBD1. The V segment lost 7 bases and the J segment 1 base; nucleotides outside the gene matches: 7. Looked up from germline, CDR1 is LNHDA and CDR2 is SQIVND (reference sequence). The CDR3 consists of 15 residues. CDR3 DNA sequence: TGTGCCAGTAACGAAAACAGGGGAAGCAATCAGCCCCAGCATTTT. It translates to CASNENRGSNQPQHF. The whole variable domain, remainder taken from reference TRBV19 and TRBJ1-5, is DGGITQSPKYLFRKEGQNVTLSCEQNLNHDAMYWYRQDPGQGLRLIYYSQIVNDFQKGDIAEGYSVSREKKESFPLTVTSAQKNPTAFYLCASNENRGSNQPQHFGDGTRLSIL.

This clone was detected a few times. The chain carries TRBV19 and TRBJ2-3; TRBD2 matches 8 bases. With 8 bases clipped from V and 4 bases from J, the junction kept 2 bases outside the gene matches. Germline V gene sequence: CDR1 LNHDA, CDR2 SQIVND (reference sequence). CDR3 length: 12 amino acids. The CDR3 spells CASRGGSDTQYF. Written as DNA, the CDR3 is TGTGCCAGTCGGGGGGGTTCAGATACGCAGTATTTT.

The gene calls are TRBV7-3 and TRBJ2-3; a possible D gene is TRBD2 (6 bases). CDR3 length: 13 residues. Germline loops: CDR1 SGHTA, CDR2 FQGTGA. Trimming left V 0 bases short and J 5 bases short, with 6 bases between. This CDR3 reads CASSLTGGDTQYF. DNA for the CDR3: TGTGCCAGCAGCTTAACGGGGGGAGATACGCAGTATTTT.